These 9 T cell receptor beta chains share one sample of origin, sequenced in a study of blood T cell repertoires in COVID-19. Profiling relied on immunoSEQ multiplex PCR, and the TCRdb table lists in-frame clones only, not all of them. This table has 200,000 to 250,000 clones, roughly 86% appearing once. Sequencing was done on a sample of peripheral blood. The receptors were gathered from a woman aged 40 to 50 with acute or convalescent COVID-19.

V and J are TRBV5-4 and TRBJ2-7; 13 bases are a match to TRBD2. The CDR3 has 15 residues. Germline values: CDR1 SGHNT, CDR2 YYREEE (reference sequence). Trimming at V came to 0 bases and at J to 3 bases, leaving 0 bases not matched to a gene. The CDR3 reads CASSLGTSGSYEQYF. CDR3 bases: TGTGCCAGCAGCTTGGGGACTAGCGGGAGCTACGAGCAGTACTTC.

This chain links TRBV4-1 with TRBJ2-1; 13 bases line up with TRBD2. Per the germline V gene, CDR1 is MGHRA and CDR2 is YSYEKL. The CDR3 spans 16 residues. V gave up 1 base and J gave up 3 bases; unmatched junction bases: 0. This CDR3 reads CASSQGTSGGYNEQFF. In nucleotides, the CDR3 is TGCGCCAGCAGCCAAGGGACTAGCGGGGGCTACAATGAGCAGTTCTTC.

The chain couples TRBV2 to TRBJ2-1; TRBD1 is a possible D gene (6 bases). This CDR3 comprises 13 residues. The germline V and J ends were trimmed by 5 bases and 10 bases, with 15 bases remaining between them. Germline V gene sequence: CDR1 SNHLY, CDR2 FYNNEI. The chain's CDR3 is CASSLPTGLEQFF. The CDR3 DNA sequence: TGTGCCAGCAGTCTCCCAACAGGGCTAGAGCAGTTCTTC.

CDR3 protein: CASSERGGGNTIYF. CDR3 DNA sequence: TGCGCCAGCAGTGAGCGGGGTGGCGGAAACACCATATATTTT. The chain employs TRBV10-2 and TRBJ1-3; D gene ambiguous. The V and J ends lost 2 bases and 4 bases respectively, with 9 bases between them. CDR1 is WSHSY and CDR2 is SAAADI in the germline V gene. The CDR3 sequence is 14 residues long.

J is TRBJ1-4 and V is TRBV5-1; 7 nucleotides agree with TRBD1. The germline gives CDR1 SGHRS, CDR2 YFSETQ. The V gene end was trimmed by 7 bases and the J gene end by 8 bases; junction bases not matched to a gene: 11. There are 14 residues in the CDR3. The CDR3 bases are TGCGCCAGCCGCCTCGAAGCAGGGGGGGAAAAACTGTTTTTT. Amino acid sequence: CASRLEAGGEKLFF. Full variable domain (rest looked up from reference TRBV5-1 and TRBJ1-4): KAGVTQTPRYLIKTRGQQVTLSCSPISGHRSVSWYQQTPGQGLQFLFEYFSETQRNKGNFPGRFSGRQFSNSRSEMNVSTLELGDSALYLCASRLEAGGEKLFFGSGTQLSVL.

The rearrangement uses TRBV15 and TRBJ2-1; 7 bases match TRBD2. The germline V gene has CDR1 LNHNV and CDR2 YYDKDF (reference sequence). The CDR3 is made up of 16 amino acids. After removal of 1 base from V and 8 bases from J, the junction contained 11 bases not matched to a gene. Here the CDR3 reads CATSRGNGGNSYEQFF. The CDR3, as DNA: TGTGCCACCAGCAGAGGGAACGGGGGGAACTCCTATGAGCAGTTCTTC.

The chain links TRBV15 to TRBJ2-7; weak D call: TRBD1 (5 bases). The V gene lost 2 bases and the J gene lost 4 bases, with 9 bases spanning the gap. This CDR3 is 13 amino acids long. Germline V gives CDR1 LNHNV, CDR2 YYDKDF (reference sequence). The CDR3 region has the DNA TGTGCCACCAGCAGATTGTCAGGGTACGAGCAGTACTTC. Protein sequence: CATSRLSGYEQYF. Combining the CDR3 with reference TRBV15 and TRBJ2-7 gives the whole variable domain DAMVIQNPRYQVTQFGKPVTLSCSQTLNHNVMYWYQQKSSQAPKLLFHYYDKDFNNEADTPDNFQSRRPNTSFCFLDIRSPGLGDTAMYLCATSRLSGYEQYFGPGTRLTVT.

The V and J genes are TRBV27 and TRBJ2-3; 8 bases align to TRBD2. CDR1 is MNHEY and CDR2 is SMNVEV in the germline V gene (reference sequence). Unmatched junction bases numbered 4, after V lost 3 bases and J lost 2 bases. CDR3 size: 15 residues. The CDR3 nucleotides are TGTGCCAGCAGTTTTTTGCGGGGGGACACAGATACGCAGTATTTT. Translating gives CASSFLRGDTDTQYF.

The DNA for the CDR3 is TGCGCCAGCAGTCAATCGGTCGCCCAGTCCCCCAATGAAAAACTGTTTTTT. Its protein product is CASSQSVAQSPNEKLFF. V usage is TRBV23-1 and J usage is TRBJ1-4; D ambiguous. TRBV23-1 is placed among ORFs of uncertain function. The CDR3 loop spans 17 amino acids. Deletions cut 0 bases from V and 5 bases from J, with 16 bases between.